This T cell receptor beta chain was observed in a study of blood T cell repertoires in COVID-19. At the level of the study: T cells, B-cell-depleted T cells, or PBMCs supplied cDNA or gDNA.

Source study methods: Quantification of nucleated cells was approximated via reference gene primer amplification. TCRdb's copy holds only in-frame clones and misses some; the assay was immunoSEQ multiplex PCR. D and trimming come from the DNA, and the V and J calls and clone size come from that table. The sample lists about 120,000 clones, less than 90% occurring once. The germline V gene has CDR1 SGHTA and CDR2 FQGNSA. CDR3 length equals 14 residues. V was shortened by 3 bases and J by 3 bases, with 11 bases between the two germline ends. The sequence derives from an elderly man with acute or convalescent COVID-19. The chain couples TRBV7-2 to TRBJ1-2; D gene unclear. Material for sequencing was peripheral blood. DNA for the CDR3: TGTGCCAGCAGCTTCCCCGGGATTCACTATGGCTACACCTTC. It codes for CASSFPGIHYGYTF.